One and the same sample provided the 20 T cell receptor beta chains below, sequenced in a study of shared clonotypes between healthy human individuals. Positive CCR7 selection of CD45RO-negative cells yielded the naive CD8 cells, and terminally differentiated effector memory CD45RA+ cells were excluded. Clones were read by immunoSEQ multiplex PCR, and TCRdb kept only the in-frame ones, dropping some. The repertoire includes around 550,000 clones, roughly 95% of them detected once, and 0.11% sits in the top ten. The sample comprised naive CD8+ T cells sorted from blood. These receptors came from a woman in her thirties in good health.

V usage is TRBV28 and J usage is TRBJ2-2; TRBD1 might be the D (5 bases). This CDR3 contains 14 residues. Looked up from germline, CDR1 is MDHEN and CDR2 is SYDVKM. The germline V and J ends were trimmed by 5 bases and 5 bases, with 12 bases remaining between them. CDR3 loop: CASSIQGSTGELFF. In nucleotides, the CDR3 is TGTGCCAGCAGTATCCAGGGTTCTACCGGGGAGCTGTTTTTT.

The gene calls are TRBV5-4 and TRBJ2-1; TRBD1 matches at 12 bases. Germline CDR1 reads SGHNT; CDR2 reads YYREEE (reference sequence). CDR3 length: 15 residues. V shed 4 bases and J 8 bases; nucleotides not matched to a gene: 7. The CDR3 sequence is CASSIGTGGVDEQFF. In nucleotides, the CDR3 is TGTGCCAGCAGCATCGGGACAGGGGGCGTGGATGAGCAGTTCTTC.

The chain couples TRBV28 to TRBJ2-1; no firm D call. The germline V and J ends were trimmed by 3 bases and 8 bases, with 8 bases remaining between them. Germline values: CDR1 MDHEN, CDR2 SYDVKM. The CDR3 consists of 12 residues. In DNA, the CDR3 is TGTGCCAGCAGTTTCGCATTCGATGAGCAGTTCTTC. It specifies CASSFAFDEQFF.

The chain employs TRBV4-1 and TRBJ1-5, with 9 positions matching TRBD1. The CDR3 has 16 residues. J lost 0 bases, V lost 3 bases, and 3 bases had no gene match. Germline V gene lookup returns CDR1 MGHRA and CDR2 YSYEKL. The chain's CDR3 is CASSHTQGASNQPQHF. The CDR3, as DNA: TGCGCCAGCAGCCACACACAGGGGGCTAGCAATCAGCCCCAGCATTTT.

The J gene is TRBJ2-7, the V gene TRBV5-6; possible D gene TRBD2, 5 bases. This CDR3 has 13 residues. V lost 5 bases, J lost 10 bases, and 19 bases lay in between. From germline, CDR1 is SGHDT and CDR2 YYEEEE. The CDR3 DNA sequence: TGTGCCAGCAGTTCCACTACGGAGGCTATTCAGTACTTC. Translated: CASSSTTEAIQYF. The whole variable domain, filled in from reference TRBV5-6 and TRBJ2-7, reads DAGVTQSPTHLIKTRGQQVTLRCSPKSGHDTVSWYQQALGQGPQFIFQYYEEEERQRGNFPDRFSGHQFPNYSSELNVNALLLGDSALYLCASSSTTEAIQYFGPGTRLTVT.

This sequence joins TRBV30 and TRBJ2-5; 9 bases agree with TRBD1. With V trimmed by 2 bases and J by 5 bases, 9 bases remained unmatched. Germline lookup yields CDR1 GTSNPN and CDR2 SVGIG (reference sequence). The length of the CDR3 is 15 residues. This chain's CDR3 is CAWSIGGTGRETQYF. The CDR3 bases are TGTGCCTGGAGTATAGGCGGGACAGGGCGGGAGACCCAGTACTTC.

The chain joins TRBV19 to TRBJ1-1; D is unresolved. V lost 5 bases to trimming and J lost 2 bases, with 9 bases between them. This CDR3 has 13 residues. In germline, CDR1 is LNHDA, CDR2 SQIVND (reference sequence). The CDR3 bases are TGTGCCAGTAGTTCGGGCGTTAACACTGAAGCTTTCTTT. The encoded protein is CASSSGVNTEAFF.

The rearrangement uses TRBV18 and TRBJ2-5; no firm D call. The V and J ends lost 3 bases and 0 bases respectively, with 5 bases between them. There are 13 residues in the CDR3. Per germline, CDR1 KGHSH and CDR2 LQKENI. CDR3 loop: CASSPADQETQYF. The CDR3 DNA reads as TGTGCCAGCTCACCGGCTGACCAAGAGACCCAGTACTTC.

This clone was counted a single time. The chain employs TRBV5-4 and TRBJ2-1; no reliable D call. The CDR3 sequence is 12 residues long. Germline lookup yields CDR1 SGHNT and CDR2 YYREEE (reference sequence). V was clipped by 5 bases and J by 6 bases, with 9 bases between them. The CDR3 DNA is TGTGCCAGCAGAGATTCCCGCAATGAGCAGTTCTTC. Translating gives CASRDSRNEQFF.

The J gene is TRBJ1-1, the V gene TRBV21-1; the D call of TRBD1 is as the table states it, not checked on the DNA. TRBV21-1 is flagged as a pseudogene. The CDR3 runs 13 residues. CDR3: CASSKNRNTEAFF. The CDR3 nucleotides read TGTGCCAGCAGCAAAAACAGGAACACTGAAGCTTTCTTT.

This chain uses TRBV11-2 with TRBJ2-1; 7 bases match TRBD2. Germline CDR1 is SGHAT and CDR2 is FQNNGV. This CDR3 is 16 amino acids long. V shed 7 bases, J shed 4 bases, and the junction held 13 bases outside the gene matches. CDR3 DNA: TGTGCCAGCAACCCGGAGGGAGGGAGGTCATACAATGAGCAGTTCTTC. This codes for CASNPEGGRSYNEQFF.

The chain recombines TRBV29-1 with TRBJ1-1; 7 bases are a match to TRBD1. The CDR3 spans 16 residues. In germline, CDR1 is SQVTM, CDR2 ANQGSEA. J lost 4 bases, V lost 0 bases, and 11 bases had no gene match. The CDR3 spells CSVEDNLRQGSTEAFF. The CDR3 nucleotides are TGCAGCGTTGAAGATAATCTGAGACAGGGTTCCACTGAAGCTTTCTTT.

The chain uses TRBV5-1 and TRBJ1-1, with a possible D match to TRBD1 (6 bases). Germline V gene lookup returns CDR1 SGHRS and CDR2 YFSETQ. This CDR3 comprises 12 residues. V lost 4 bases to trimming and J lost 5 bases, with 9 bases between them. The CDR3 reads CASSLDRTEAFF. The CDR3 bases are TGCGCCAGCAGCCTAGACAGGACTGAAGCTTTCTTT.

The V call is TRBV5-8, the J call TRBJ1-1; no definite D call. CDR3 length: 13 amino acids. V shed 0 bases and J shed 8 bases, with 11 bases lying between them. The germline gives CDR1 SGHTS, CDR2 YDEGEE. CDR3 bases: TGTGCCAGCAGCTTGGTGTCAGGAGGCGAAGCTTTCTTT. This translates into CASSLVSGGEAFF.

The gene calls are TRBV7-9 and TRBJ2-7; TRBD1 might be the D (6 bases). Germline V CDR1 and CDR2: SEHNR, FQNEAQ (reference sequence). The V gene lost 1 base and the J gene lost 9 bases, with 16 bases spanning the gap. The CDR3 contains 14 residues. The CDR3: CASSLGTGMVGQYF. CDR3 DNA sequence: TGTGCCAGCAGCTTAGGCACAGGGATGGTCGGGCAGTACTTC.

The chain combines TRBV15 with TRBJ2-5; 8 positions match TRBD1. The better agreement between TRBJ2-7 and the DNA end casts doubt on the J call. Germline V gene sequence: CDR1 LNHNV, CDR2 YYDKDF (reference sequence). The length of the CDR3 is 13 residues. This CDR3 is CATSVGQGYEQYF. Written as DNA, the CDR3 is TGTGCCACCAGCGTCGGACAGGGCTACGAGCAGTACTTC.

This clone was found once. The chain uses TRBV5-6 and TRBJ2-7, with 12 bases fitting TRBD1. The CDR3 is 15 amino acids. Trimming took 4 bases from V and 7 from J; bases not matched to a gene: 9. In germline, CDR1 is SGHDT, CDR2 YYEEEE. The CDR3 DNA follows: TGTGCCAGCAGCGGGACAGGGGGCGGGAAGGTAGAGCAGTACTTC. Protein product: CASSGTGGGKVEQYF.

The count of this clone is one. This chain uses TRBV27 with TRBJ1-1, with a weak D call TRBD1 (5 bases). In germline, CDR1 is MNHEY, CDR2 SMNVEV (reference sequence). Trimming removed 5 bases from V and 8 bases from J, with 15 bases in between. The CDR3 loop spans 13 amino acids. This CDR3 reads CASSPGPGREAFF. DNA of the CDR3: TGTGCCAGCAGTCCAGGGCCCGGAAGGGAAGCTTTCTTT.

The chain recombines TRBV4-2 with TRBJ2-3; 7 nucleotides line up with TRBD1. This CDR3 has 18 residues. Looked up from germline, CDR1 is LGHNA and CDR2 is YNFKEQ. J gave up 6 bases and V 0 bases, and 15 bases lay outside the gene matches. The CDR3 protein is CASSQDLAPTGVVDTQYF. CDR3 nucleotide sequence: TGTGCCAGCAGCCAAGATCTTGCACCTACAGGGGTGGTTGATACGCAGTATTTT.

CDR3 nucleotide sequence: TGTGCCATCAGTGCCATTTCAGGCAGAGAGGGCACTGAAGCTTTCTTT. It codes for CAISAISGREGTEAFF. The genes are TRBV10-3 and TRBJ1-1; D is undetermined. Germline assignment: CDR1 ENHRY and CDR2 SYGVKD. The CDR3 runs to 16 residues. Trimming removed 4 bases at V and 4 bases at J, with 19 bases between.